The clone carrying this T cell receptor beta chain showed up just a few times. Its antigen is not identified. The CDR3 loop spans 15 amino acids. Germline CDR1 is SNHLY and CDR2 is FYNNEI. Losses at the gene ends were 3 bases for V and 0 bases for J; bases not matched to a gene: 1. This specimen comes from a study of CD8 T cells in ankylosing spondylitis. Overall study results and limits: Ankylosing spondylitis blood seemed to carry a telltale TCR beta motif made of about 8 highly homologous variants.

TCRdb re-derived calls from the 5' RACE reads in MiXCR, one entry per CDR3 protein. The table includes a few hundred thousand distinct CDR3 sequences, approximately 20% detected once. The chain employs TRBV2 and TRBJ2-1; 8 nucleotides agree with TRBD2. The TCR originated in a male donor with ankylosing spondylitis. Input material: blood, either unsorted or a sorted T cell fraction (not recorded which). This CDR3 is CASSESGSSYNEQFF. The CDR3 region has the DNA TGTGCCAGCAGTGAGAGCGGGAGCTCCTACAATGAGCAGTTCTTC. Full variable domain (remainder filled in from reference TRBV2 and TRBJ2-1): EPEVTQTPSHQVTQMGQEVILRCVPISNHLYFYWYRQILGQKVEFLVSFYNNEISEKSEIFDDQFSVERPDGSNFTLKIRSTKLEDSAMYFCASSESGSSYNEQFFGPGTRLTVL.